This T cell receptor (beta chain) was documented in a study of regulatory T cells in long-lasting Graves disease. Libraries of TCR beta came from iRepertoire HTBI primers plus Arm-PCR of CDR3 regions. Via MiXCR, TCRdb re-called the multiplex PCR reads, giving one row per CDR3 protein. The sample lists 400,000 or so distinct CDR3 sequences; around a quarter were seen once. Time point reported: persistent/refractory GD, antithyroid drugs over 5 years with positive TRAb. PBMC-extracted RNA yielded the TCR library. The specimen was peripheral blood mononuclear cells (PBMCs), collected when the disease was refractory, from a patient treated with antithyroid drugs. This TCR was recovered from a female donor with Graves disease.

The CDR3 DNA reads TGTGCCAGCAGCTTGGTCCCCCTGAGAGTTGAGACCCAGTACTTC. Translated: CASSLVPLRVETQYF. The chain links TRBV5-6 to TRBJ2-5; no reliable D call. The CDR3 length is 15 residues. The V and J ends lost 0 bases and 5 bases respectively, with 14 bases between them. The germline gives CDR1 SGHDT, CDR2 YYEEEE.